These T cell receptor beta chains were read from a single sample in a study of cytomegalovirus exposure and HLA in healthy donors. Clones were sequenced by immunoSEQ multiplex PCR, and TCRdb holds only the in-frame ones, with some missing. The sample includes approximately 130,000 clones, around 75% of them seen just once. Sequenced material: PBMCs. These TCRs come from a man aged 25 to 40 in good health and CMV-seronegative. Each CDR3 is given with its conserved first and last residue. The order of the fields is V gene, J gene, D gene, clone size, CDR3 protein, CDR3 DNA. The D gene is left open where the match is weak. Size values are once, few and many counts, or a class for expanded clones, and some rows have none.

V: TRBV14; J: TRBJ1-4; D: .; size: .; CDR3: CASSQGLEEKLFF; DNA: TGTGCCAGCAGCCAGGGGCTTGAGGAAAAACTGTTTTTT
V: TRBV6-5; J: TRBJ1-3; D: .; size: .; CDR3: CASSYSNSGNTIYF; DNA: TGTGCCAGCAGTTACTCCAACTCTGGAAACACCATATATTTT
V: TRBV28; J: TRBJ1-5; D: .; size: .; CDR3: CASSIDRSGQPQHF; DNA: TGTGCCAGCAGTATTGACAGGTCTGGTCAGCCCCAGCATTTT
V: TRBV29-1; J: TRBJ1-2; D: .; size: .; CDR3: CSVNGEGFGYTF; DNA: TGCAGCGTCAATGGGGAGGGTTTTGGCTACACCTTC
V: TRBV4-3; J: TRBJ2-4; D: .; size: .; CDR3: CASSQGQTNIQYF; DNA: TGCGCCAGCAGCCAGGGACAAACAAACATTCAGTACTTC
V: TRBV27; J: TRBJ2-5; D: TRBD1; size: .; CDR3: CASRKGQGVETQYF; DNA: TGTGCCAGCAGAAAGGGACAGGGCGTCGAGACCCAGTACTTC
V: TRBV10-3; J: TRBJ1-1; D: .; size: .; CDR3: CAISAMDIMNTEAFF; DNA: TGTGCCATCAGTGCAATGGACATTATGAACACTGAAGCTTTCTTT
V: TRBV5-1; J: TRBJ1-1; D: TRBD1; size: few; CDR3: CASSGDSEAFF; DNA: TGCGCCAGCAGCGGGGACAGTGAAGCTTTCTTT
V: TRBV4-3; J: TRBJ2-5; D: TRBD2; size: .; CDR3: CASSQAAGVGETQYF; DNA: TGCGCCAGCAGCCAAGCAGCGGGGGTAGGAGAGACCCAGTACTTC
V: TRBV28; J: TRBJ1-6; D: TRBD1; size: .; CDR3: CASDRGSYNSPLHF; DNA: TGTGCCAGTGACAGGGGCTCCTATAATTCACCCCTCCACTTT
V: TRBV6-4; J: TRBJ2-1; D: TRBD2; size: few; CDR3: CASRAGLAGEFEQFF; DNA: TGTGCCAGCAGAGCCGGACTAGCGGGAGAGTTTGAGCAGTTCTTC
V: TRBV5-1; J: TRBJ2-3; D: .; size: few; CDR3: CATYHGLGSSTDTQYF; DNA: TGCGCCACCTACCACGGTCTAGGGAGTAGCACAGATACGCAGTATTTT
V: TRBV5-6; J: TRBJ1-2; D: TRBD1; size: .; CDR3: CASSLYGQGAGGYTF; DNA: TGTGCCAGCAGCTTGTATGGACAGGGGGCTGGGGGCTACACCTTC
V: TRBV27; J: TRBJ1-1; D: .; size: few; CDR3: CASSPRLAGNTEAFF; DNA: TGTGCCAGCAGTCCAAGATTGGCTGGGAACACTGAAGCTTTCTTT
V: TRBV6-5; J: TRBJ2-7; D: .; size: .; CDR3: CASSTQSAYEQYF; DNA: TGTGCCAGCAGTACACAGAGTGCCTACGAGCAGTACTTC
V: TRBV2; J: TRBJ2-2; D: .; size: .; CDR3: CASRETGSVTGELFF; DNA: TGTGCCAGCAGAGAGACAGGCTCCGTTACCGGGGAGCTGTTTTTT
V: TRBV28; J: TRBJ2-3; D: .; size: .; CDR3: CASSFRLADTQYF; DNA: TGTGCCAGCAGTTTCCGACTAGCAGATACGCAGTATTTT
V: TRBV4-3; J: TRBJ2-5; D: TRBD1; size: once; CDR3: CASSQGTGAKTQYF; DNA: TGCGCCAGCAGCCAAGGGACAGGGGCAAAGACCCAGTACTTC